A single T cell receptor (beta chain) is shown here with its context. Its matching antigen is unknown. One base away lies a much larger clone, so this may be a sequencing read error. TCRdb's table, derived via immunoSEQ multiplex PCR, lists solely in-frame clones and lacks some. The sample yields just over 150,000 clones, approximately 90% seen once. Per the germline V gene, CDR1 is SGHVS and CDR2 is FQNEAQ. Trimming took off 5 bases at V and 8 bases at J, with 7 bases between the two ends. The CDR3 runs 12 residues. Second-dose recipients at about 4 or about 12 weeks were treated as one pooled group. These data originate in a study of T cell responses to AZD1222 COVID-19 vaccine. Study results and limitations: Donors were chiefly white British, with a greater number of females, and clonal diversity was perhaps underestimated. When two AZD1222 doses had been given, Spike-specific TCR breadth and depth rose.

The sequence derives from an adult who received the AZD1222 COVID-19 vaccine. The sequenced sample was peripheral blood, obtained 28 days after the second AZD1222 dose. The V call is TRBV7-8, the J call TRBJ1-6, with D unclear. For the CDR3, the DNA is TGTGCCAGCAGCCAAGATTATTCACCCCTCCACTTT. This gives the protein CASSQDYSPLHF.